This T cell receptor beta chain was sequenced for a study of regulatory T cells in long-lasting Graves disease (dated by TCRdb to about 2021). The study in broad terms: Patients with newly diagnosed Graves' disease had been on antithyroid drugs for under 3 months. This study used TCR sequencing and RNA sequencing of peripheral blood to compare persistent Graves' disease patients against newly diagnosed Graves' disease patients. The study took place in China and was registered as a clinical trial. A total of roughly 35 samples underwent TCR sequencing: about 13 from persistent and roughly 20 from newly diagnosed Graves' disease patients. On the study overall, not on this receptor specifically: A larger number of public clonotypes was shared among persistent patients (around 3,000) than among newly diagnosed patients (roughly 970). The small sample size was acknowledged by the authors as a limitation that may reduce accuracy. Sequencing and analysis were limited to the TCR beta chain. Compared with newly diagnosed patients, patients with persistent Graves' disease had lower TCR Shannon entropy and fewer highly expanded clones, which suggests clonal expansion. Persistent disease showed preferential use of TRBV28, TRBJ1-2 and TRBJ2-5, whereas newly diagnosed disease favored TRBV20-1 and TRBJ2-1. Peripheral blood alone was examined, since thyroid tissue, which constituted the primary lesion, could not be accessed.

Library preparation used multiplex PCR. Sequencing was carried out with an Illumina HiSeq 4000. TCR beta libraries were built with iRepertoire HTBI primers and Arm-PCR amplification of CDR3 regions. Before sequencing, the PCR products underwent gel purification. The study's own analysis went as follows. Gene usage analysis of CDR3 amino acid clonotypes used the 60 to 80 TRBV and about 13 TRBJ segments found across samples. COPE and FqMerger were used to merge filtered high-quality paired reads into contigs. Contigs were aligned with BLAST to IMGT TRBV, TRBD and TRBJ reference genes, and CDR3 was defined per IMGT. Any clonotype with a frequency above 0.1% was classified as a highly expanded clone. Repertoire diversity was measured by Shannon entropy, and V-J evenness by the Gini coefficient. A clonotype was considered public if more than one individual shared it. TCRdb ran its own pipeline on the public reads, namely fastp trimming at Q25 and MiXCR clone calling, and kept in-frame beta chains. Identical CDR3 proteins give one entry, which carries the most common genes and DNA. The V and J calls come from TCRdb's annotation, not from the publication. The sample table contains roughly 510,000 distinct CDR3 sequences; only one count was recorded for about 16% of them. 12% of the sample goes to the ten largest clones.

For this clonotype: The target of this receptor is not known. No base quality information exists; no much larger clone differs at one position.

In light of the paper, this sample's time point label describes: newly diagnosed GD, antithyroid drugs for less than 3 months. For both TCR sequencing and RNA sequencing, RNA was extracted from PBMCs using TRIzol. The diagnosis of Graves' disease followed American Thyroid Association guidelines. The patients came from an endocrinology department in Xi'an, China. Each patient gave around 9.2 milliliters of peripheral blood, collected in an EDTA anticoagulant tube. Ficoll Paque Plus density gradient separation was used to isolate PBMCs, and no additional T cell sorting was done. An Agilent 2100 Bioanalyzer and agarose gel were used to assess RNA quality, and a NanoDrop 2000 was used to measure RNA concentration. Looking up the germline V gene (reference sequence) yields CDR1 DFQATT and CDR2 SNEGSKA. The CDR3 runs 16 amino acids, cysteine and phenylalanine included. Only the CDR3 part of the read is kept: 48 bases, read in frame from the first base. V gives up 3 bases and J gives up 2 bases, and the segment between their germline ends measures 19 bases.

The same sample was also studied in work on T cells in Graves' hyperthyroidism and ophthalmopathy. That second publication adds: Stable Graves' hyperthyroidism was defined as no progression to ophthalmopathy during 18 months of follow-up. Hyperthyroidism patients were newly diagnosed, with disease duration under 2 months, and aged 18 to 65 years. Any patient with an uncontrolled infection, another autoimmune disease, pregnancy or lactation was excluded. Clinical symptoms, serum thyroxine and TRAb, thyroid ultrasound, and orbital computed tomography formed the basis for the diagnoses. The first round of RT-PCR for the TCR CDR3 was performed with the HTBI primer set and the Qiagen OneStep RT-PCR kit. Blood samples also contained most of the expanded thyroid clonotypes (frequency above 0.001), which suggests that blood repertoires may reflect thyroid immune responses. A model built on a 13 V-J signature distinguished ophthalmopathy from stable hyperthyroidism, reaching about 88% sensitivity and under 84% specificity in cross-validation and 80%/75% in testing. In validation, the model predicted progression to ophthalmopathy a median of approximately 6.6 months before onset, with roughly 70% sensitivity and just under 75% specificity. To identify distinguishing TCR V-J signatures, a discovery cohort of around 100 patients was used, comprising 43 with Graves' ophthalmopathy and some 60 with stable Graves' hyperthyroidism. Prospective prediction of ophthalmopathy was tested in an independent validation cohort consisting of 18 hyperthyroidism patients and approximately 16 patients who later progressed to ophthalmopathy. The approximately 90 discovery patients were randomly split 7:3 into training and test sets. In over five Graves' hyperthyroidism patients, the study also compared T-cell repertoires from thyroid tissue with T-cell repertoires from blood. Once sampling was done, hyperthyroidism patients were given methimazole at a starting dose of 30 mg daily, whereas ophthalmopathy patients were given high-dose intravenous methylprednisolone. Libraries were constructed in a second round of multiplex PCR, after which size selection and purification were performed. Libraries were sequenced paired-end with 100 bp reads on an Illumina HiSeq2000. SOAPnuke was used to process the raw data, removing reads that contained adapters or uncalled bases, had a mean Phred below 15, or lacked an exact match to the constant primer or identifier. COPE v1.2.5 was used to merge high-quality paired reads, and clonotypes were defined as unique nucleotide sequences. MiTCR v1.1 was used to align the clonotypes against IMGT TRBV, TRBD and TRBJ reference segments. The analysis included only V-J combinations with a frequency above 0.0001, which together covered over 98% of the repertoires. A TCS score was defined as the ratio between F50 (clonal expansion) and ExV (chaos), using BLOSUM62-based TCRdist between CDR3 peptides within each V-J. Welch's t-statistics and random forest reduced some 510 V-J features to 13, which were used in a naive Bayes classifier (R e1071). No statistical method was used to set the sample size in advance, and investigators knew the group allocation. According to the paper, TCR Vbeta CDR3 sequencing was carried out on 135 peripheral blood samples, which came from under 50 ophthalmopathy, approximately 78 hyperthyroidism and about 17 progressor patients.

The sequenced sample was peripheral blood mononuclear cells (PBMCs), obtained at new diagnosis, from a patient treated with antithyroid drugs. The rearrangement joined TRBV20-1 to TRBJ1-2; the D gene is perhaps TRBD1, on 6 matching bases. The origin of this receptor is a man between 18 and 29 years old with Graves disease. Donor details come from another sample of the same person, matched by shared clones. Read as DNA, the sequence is TGCAGTGCTAGCGGGGGGCGTTCTATCCCCAACTATGGCTACACCTTC. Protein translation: CSASGGRSIPNYGYTF.